This entry is about one T cell receptor (beta chain). CD8+ and CD4+ T cells circulating in blood were sequenced for TCR beta. In contrast to the negatively isolated CD8+ and CD4+ T cells, TEMRA cells were FACS-enriched. Reverse transcription of about 0.5 to 1 ug RNA was carried out with random hexamers. The CDR3 of TCR beta was amplified by immunoSEQ multiplex PCR across 54 Vbeta and 13 Jbeta. TCRdb re-called the immunoSEQ multiplex PCR reads with MiXCR, one entry per CDR3 protein. The profile covers about 90,000 distinct CDR3 sequences, with 85% to 95% appearing a single time and approximately 0.31% taken by the ten largest. The data stem from a study of CD8 T cells in Susac syndrome. V was pared by 3 bases and J by 4 bases, with 6 bases between. The CDR3 runs to 12 residues. Germline V gives CDR1 LNHDA, CDR2 SQIVND (reference sequence).

This TCR was sampled from a human donor in good health. The sequenced sample consisted of CD8+ T cells from PBMCs. The chain is built from TRBV19 and TRBJ1-2, with no clear D. CDR3 loop: CASSIAAYGYTF. In DNA, the CDR3 is TGTGCCAGTAGTATCGCAGCCTATGGCTACACCTTC.